The clone carrying this T cell receptor (beta chain) appeared many times. What it binds is unknown. Time point here: persistent/refractory GD, antithyroid drugs over 5 years with positive TRAb. TCR sequences were obtained from RNA taken from PBMCs. The source of the sample is a study of regulatory T cells in long-lasting Graves disease. For TCR beta, libraries came from iRepertoire HTBI primers and Arm-PCR of CDR3 regions. A single record per CDR3 protein comes from TCRdb applying MiXCR to the multiplex PCR reads. The sample lists over 650,000 distinct CDR3 sequences, about 32% seen once, with under 50% in the top ten. The germline V and J ends were trimmed by 6 bases and 5 bases, with 16 bases remaining between them. This CDR3 contains 14 residues. Points from the study as a whole: Segments TRBV28, TRBJ1-2 and TRBJ2-5 showed preferential usage in persistent disease.

The V and J genes are TRBV12-3 or TRBV12-4 and TRBJ1-1; no definite D call. The specimen was peripheral blood mononuclear cells (PBMCs), collected when the disease was refractory, from a patient treated with antithyroid drugs. The clonotype comes from a female donor with Graves disease. The DNA for the CDR3 is TGTGCCAGCAGGAACCGACCCGGTAGGACTGAAGCTTTCTTT. Protein: CASRNRPGRTEAFF.